What follows are 2 T cell receptor beta chains derived from one specimen sequenced in a study of shared T cell receptors in the human thymus. TCRdb's copy holds only in-frame clones and misses some; the assay was immunoSEQ multiplex PCR. The table lists 500,000 to 550,000 clones, more than 75% of them singletons, with more than 0.01% in the top ten. The sample also formed part of further work on human thymus T cells.

Sequencing was done on a sample of thymocytes. Receptors originate from a boy under two years old with a congenital heart defect.

The V gene is TRBV19, the J gene TRBJ1-5, with 10 bases lining up with TRBD1. With 6 bases clipped from V and 0 bases from J, the junction kept 20 bases outside the gene matches. CDR1 and CDR2 from the germline V gene are LNHDA and SQIVND (reference sequence). This CDR3 region has 21 residues. CDR3 protein: CASSVSRQDRGKEDSNQPQHF. The CDR3 coding sequence is TGTGCCAGTAGCGTAAGCCGCCAGGACAGGGGGAAGGAGGATAGCAATCAGCCCCAGCATTTT.

The chain employs TRBV5-4 and TRBJ2-2, with TRBD2 as a possible D gene (6 bases). The CDR3 loop spans 16 amino acids. Germline-derived CDR1 and CDR2 are SGHNT and YYREEE (reference sequence). V lost 4 bases and J 2 bases, leaving 15 bases between the germline ends. Written as DNA, the CDR3 is TGTGCCAGCAGCCCGGGAGCCGTTCCAAACACCGGGGAGCTGTTTTTT. The encoded protein is CASSPGAVPNTGELFF.